The T cell receptor (beta chain) described here comes from a study of shared clonotypes between healthy human individuals. This clone was counted only a few times. Germline CDR1 reads MGHRA; CDR2 reads YSYEKL. Trimming cost V 4 bases and J 4 bases; bases outside gene matches: 9. The CDR3 is made up of 16 amino acids. TCRdb keeps only in-frame clones here, not all; method: immunoSEQ multiplex PCR. The data show around 2,000,000 clones, about 93% seen once. CD8 cells regarded as naive lacked CD45RO, were positively chosen for CCR7, and omitted terminally differentiated effector memory CD45RA+ cells. The clonotype originates from a man aged 18 to 29 in good health. Some clones in this sample may be carry-over from other donors' samples. The chain carries TRBV4-1 and TRBJ1-5; 8 bases are shared with TRBD1. Material: naive CD8+ T cells from PBMCs. The CDR3 sequence is CASSLSDRDLNQPQHF. The CDR3 nucleotides are TGCGCCAGCAGCCTATCGGACAGGGACCTTAATCAGCCCCAGCATTTT.